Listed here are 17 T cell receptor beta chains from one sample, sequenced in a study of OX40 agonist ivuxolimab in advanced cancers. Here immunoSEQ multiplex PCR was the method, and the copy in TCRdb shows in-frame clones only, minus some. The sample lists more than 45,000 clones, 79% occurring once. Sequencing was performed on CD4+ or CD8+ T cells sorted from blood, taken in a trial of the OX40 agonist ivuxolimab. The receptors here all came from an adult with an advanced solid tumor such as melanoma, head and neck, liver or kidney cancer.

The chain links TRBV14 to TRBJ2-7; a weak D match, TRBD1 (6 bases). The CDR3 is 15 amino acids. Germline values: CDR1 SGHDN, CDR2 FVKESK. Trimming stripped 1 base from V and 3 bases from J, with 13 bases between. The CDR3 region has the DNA TGTGCCAGCAGCCAAGGGACAGCACTCTTCTACGAGCAGTACTTC. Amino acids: CASSQGTALFYEQYF.

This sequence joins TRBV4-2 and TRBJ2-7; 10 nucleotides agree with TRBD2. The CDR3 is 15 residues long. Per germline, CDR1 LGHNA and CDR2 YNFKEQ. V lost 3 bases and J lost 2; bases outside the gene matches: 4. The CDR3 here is CASSQESGGAYEQYF. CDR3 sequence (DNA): TGTGCCAGCAGCCAGGAAAGCGGGGGGGCCTACGAGCAGTACTTC.

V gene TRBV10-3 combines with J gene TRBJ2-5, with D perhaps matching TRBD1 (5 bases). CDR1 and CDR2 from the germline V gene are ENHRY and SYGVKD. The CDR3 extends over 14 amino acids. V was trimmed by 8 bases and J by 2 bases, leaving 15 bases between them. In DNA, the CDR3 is TGTGCCATCTTCGGAAGGGGTCTACAAGAGACCCAGTACTTC. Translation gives CAIFGRGLQETQYF.

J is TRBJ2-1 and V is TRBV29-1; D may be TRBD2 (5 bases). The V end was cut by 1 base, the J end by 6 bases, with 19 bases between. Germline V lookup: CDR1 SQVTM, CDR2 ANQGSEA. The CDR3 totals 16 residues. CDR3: CSVEADRDPVVNEQFF. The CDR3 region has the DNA TGCAGCGTTGAAGCAGACCGGGATCCAGTCGTCAATGAGCAGTTCTTC.

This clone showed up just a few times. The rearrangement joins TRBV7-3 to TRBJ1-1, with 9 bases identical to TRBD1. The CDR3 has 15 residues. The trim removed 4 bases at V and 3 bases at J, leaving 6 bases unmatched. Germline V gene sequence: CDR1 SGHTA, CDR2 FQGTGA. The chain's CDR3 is CASSSTGGRDTEAFF. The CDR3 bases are TGTGCCAGCAGCTCGACAGGGGGTCGGGACACTGAAGCTTTCTTT.

The CDR3 DNA follows: TGTGCCAGCAGTCCCACGGGGTCGAACTATGGCTACACCTTC. Protein: CASSPTGSNYGYTF. The chain combines TRBV6-6 with TRBJ1-2; unclear D gene. CDR3 length: 14 amino acids. Trimming shortened V by 5 bases and J by 2 bases, and 12 bases separated the two germline ends. Germline values: CDR1 MNHNY, CDR2 SVGAGI (reference sequence).

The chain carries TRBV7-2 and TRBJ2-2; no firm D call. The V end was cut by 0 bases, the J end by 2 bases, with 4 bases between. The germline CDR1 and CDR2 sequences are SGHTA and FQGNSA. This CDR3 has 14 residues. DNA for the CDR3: TGTGCCAGCAGCTTAGCGTTAAACACCGGGGAGCTGTTTTTT. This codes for CASSLALNTGELFF.

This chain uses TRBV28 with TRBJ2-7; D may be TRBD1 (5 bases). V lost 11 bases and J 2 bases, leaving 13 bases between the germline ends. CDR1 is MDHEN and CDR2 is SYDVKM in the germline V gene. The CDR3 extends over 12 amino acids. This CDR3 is CASTTATYEQYF. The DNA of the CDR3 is TGTGCCTCAACGACAGCAACCTACGAGCAGTACTTC.

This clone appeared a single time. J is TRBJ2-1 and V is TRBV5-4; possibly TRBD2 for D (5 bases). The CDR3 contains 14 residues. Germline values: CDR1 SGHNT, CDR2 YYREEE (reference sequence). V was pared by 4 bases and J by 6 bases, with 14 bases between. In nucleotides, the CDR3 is TGTGCCAGCAGCGACTATAGGCTATCCAATGAGCAGTTCTTC. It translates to CASSDYRLSNEQFF.

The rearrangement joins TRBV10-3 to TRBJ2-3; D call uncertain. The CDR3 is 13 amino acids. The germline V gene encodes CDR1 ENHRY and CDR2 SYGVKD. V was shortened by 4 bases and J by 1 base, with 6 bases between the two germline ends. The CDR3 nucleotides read TGTGCCATCAGTGCGGGTCGCACAGATACGCAGTATTTT. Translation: CAISAGRTDTQYF.

CDR3: CASSTGTGRETQYF. The CDR3 DNA sequence: TGCGCCAGCAGCACCGGGACAGGGCGAGAGACCCAGTACTTC. This chain links TRBV5-1 with TRBJ2-5; TRBD1 matches 9 bases. This CDR3 region has 14 residues. After removal of 4 bases from V and 4 bases from J, the junction contained 5 bases not matched to a gene. Germline assignment: CDR1 SGHRS and CDR2 YFSETQ.

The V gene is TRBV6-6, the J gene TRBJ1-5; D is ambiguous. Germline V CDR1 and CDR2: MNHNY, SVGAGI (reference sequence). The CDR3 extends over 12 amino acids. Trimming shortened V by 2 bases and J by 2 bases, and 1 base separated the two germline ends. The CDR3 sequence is CASSYRNQPQHF. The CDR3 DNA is TGTGCCAGCAGTTACCGCAATCAGCCCCAGCATTTT.

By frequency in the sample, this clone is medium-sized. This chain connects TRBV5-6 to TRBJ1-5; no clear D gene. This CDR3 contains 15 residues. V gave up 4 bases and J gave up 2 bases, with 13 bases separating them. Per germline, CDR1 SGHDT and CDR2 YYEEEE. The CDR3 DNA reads TGTGCCAGCAGCCTTAAGTTTAATCGCAATCAGCCCCAGCATTTT. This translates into CASSLKFNRNQPQHF.

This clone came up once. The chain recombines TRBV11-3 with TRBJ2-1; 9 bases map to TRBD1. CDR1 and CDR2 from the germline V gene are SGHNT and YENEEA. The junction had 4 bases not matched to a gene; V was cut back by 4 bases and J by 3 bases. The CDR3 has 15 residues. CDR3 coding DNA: TGTGCCAGCAGCTCCGGGACAGGGAACTACAATGAGCAGTTCTTC. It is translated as CASSSGTGNYNEQFF.

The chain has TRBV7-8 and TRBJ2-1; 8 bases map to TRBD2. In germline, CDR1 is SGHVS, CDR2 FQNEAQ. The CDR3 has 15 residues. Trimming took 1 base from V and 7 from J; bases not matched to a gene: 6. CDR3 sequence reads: CASSLVAGNFNEQFF. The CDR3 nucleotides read TGTGCCAGCAGCTTAGTAGCGGGAAATTTTAATGAGCAGTTCTTC. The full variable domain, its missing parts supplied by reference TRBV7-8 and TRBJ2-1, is GAGVSQSPRYKVAKRGQDVALRCDPISGHVSLFWYQQALGQGPEFLTYFQNEAQLDKSGLPSDRFFAERPEGSVSTLKIQRTQQEDSAVYLCASSLVAGNFNEQFFGPGTRLTVL.

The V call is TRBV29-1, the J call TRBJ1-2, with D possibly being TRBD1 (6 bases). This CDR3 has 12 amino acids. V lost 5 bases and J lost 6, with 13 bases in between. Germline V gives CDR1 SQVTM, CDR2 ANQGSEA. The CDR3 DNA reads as TGCAGCGTTAACAGGGAGGGGAATGGCTACACCTTC. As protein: CSVNREGNGYTF.

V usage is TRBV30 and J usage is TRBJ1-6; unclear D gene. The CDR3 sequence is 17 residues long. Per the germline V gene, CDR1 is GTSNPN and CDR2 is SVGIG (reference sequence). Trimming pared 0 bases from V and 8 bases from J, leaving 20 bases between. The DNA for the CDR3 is TGTGCCTGGAGTGTCCACTATCAGCCCTGGGGTGATTCACCCCTCCACTTT. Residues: CAWSVHYQPWGDSPLHF.